This is a list of T cell receptor beta chains from one sample in a study of cytomegalovirus exposure and HLA in healthy donors. Produced via immunoSEQ multiplex PCR; TCRdb's table is partial and in-frame only. The repertoire holds over 150,000 clones, with approximately 71% as singletons. Material for sequencing was PBMCs. These receptors were obtained from a middle-aged man in good health and CMV-seronegative. Each CDR3 is given with its conserved first and last residue. Each record gives: J gene, clone size, V gene, D gene, CDR3 DNA, CDR3 protein. D genes are given only for firm matches. Clone size is given for some rows only: seen once, a few or many times, or a class if the clone is expanded.

J gene: TRBJ2-5; clone size: -; V gene: TRBV11-2; D gene: TRBD2; CDR3 DNA: TGTGCCAGCAGCTTAGCTCCTAGCGGGGGATTTCAAGAGACCCAGTACTTC; CDR3 protein: CASSLAPSGGFQETQYF
J gene: TRBJ1-1; clone size: -; V gene: TRBV10-2; D gene: -; CDR3 DNA: TGCGCCAGCAGTGATACGGATCGGGTGAACACTGAAGCTTTCTTT; CDR3 protein: CASSDTDRVNTEAFF
J gene: TRBJ2-4; clone size: once; V gene: TRBV7-9; D gene: TRBD1; CDR3 DNA: TGTGCCAGCAGCATCCCGGGACAGGGGATTCAGTACTTC; CDR3 protein: CASSIPGQGIQYF
J gene: TRBJ1-2; clone size: -; V gene: TRBV4-3; D gene: -; CDR3 DNA: TGCGCCAGCAGCCAAGGGGCGGGAGGGAACTATGGCTACACCTTC; CDR3 protein: CASSQGAGGNYGYTF
J gene: TRBJ2-5; clone size: -; V gene: TRBV7-9; D gene: -; CDR3 DNA: TGTGCCAGCAGCTTAGTCGTGGGGGCGGAGACCCAGTACTTC; CDR3 protein: CASSLVVGAETQYF
J gene: TRBJ2-5; clone size: -; V gene: TRBV6-6; D gene: -; CDR3 DNA: TGTGCCAGCAAACACCTCCGGCAGGGAGGTCGAGAGACCCAGTACTTC; CDR3 protein: CASKHLRQGGRETQYF
J gene: TRBJ1-6; clone size: -; V gene: TRBV5-1; D gene: -; CDR3 DNA: TGCGCCAGCAGCTTGGTAATAGGGCGCGGGTCACCCCTCCACTTT; CDR3 protein: CASSLVIGRGSPLHF
J gene: TRBJ1-4; clone size: -; V gene: TRBV7-9; D gene: -; CDR3 DNA: TGTGCCAGCAGCTTAGTAGGGACTGCTAATGAAAAACTGTTTTTT; CDR3 protein: CASSLVGTANEKLFF
J gene: TRBJ1-4; clone size: few; V gene: TRBV7-9; D gene: TRBD1; CDR3 DNA: TGTGCCAGCAGCTTAGCGCGGACAGGCGGGGAAAAACTGTTTTTT; CDR3 protein: CASSLARTGGEKLFF
J gene: TRBJ2-3; clone size: -; V gene: TRBV28; D gene: TRBD1; CDR3 DNA: TGTGCCAGCGGCCACAGGGGGCGTAGAGATACGCAGTATTTT; CDR3 protein: CASGHRGRRDTQYF
J gene: TRBJ2-3; clone size: few; V gene: TRBV28; D gene: TRBD1; CDR3 DNA: TGTGCCAGCAGTTTATGGGGACAGGGGAAAACAGATACGCAGTATTTT; CDR3 protein: CASSLWGQGKTDTQYF
J gene: TRBJ2-1; clone size: -; V gene: TRBV5-1; D gene: TRBD2; CDR3 DNA: TGCGCCAGCAGCTCGGACGCTACGGGACTAGCCACCTACAATGAGCAGTTCTTC; CDR3 protein: CASSSDATGLATYNEQFF
J gene: TRBJ2-7; clone size: -; V gene: TRBV5-1; D gene: TRBD1; CDR3 DNA: TGCGCCAGCAGCTCACAGGGGATCTCCTACGAGCAGTACTTC; CDR3 protein: CASSSQGISYEQYF
J gene: TRBJ2-2; clone size: few; V gene: TRBV6-8; D gene: TRBD2; CDR3 DNA: TGTGCCAGCAGGGGACTAGCGGGGGGGCAGGACACCGGGGAGCTGTTTTTT; CDR3 protein: CASRGLAGGQDTGELFF
J gene: TRBJ1-1; clone size: -; V gene: TRBV7-9; D gene: TRBD1; CDR3 DNA: TGTGCCAGCACCGACCTAAACAGGGGAACCACTGAAGCTTTCTTT; CDR3 protein: CASTDLNRGTTEAFF
J gene: TRBJ2-2; clone size: -; V gene: TRBV7-9; D gene: TRBD2; CDR3 DNA: TGTGCCAGCAGCAAAAGTGGCGGGGGGCTCACCGGGGAGCTGTTTTTT; CDR3 protein: CASSKSGGGLTGELFF
J gene: TRBJ2-2; clone size: few; V gene: TRBV10-1; D gene: -; CDR3 DNA: TGCGCCAGCAGTGATTTTAGAAACACCGGGGAGCTGTTTTTT; CDR3 protein: CASSDFRNTGELFF
J gene: TRBJ1-6; clone size: -; V gene: TRBV27; D gene: -; CDR3 DNA: TGTGCCAGCAGGCGGCAGGGCTCCTATAATTCACCCCTCCACTTT; CDR3 protein: CASRRQGSYNSPLHF
J gene: TRBJ1-3; clone size: few; V gene: TRBV7-9; D gene: -; CDR3 DNA: TGTGCCAGCGGAGCCCTCTCTGGAAACACCATATATTTT; CDR3 protein: CASGALSGNTIYF
J gene: TRBJ1-4; clone size: few; V gene: TRBV5-1; D gene: -; CDR3 DNA: TGCGCCAGCAGCTTGGCCGCGGGAACTAATGAAAAACTGTTTTTT; CDR3 protein: CASSLAAGTNEKLFF
J gene: TRBJ1-6; clone size: -; V gene: TRBV7-2; D gene: -; CDR3 DNA: TGTGCCAGCAGCCCCCGCAGTACGACCAGGGATCCCCTCCACTTT; CDR3 protein: CASSPRSTTRDPLHF
J gene: TRBJ1-3; clone size: -; V gene: TRBV7-8; D gene: -; CDR3 DNA: TGTGCCAGCACCGGGGGGGCATCCGGAAACACCATATATTTT; CDR3 protein: CASTGGASGNTIYF
J gene: TRBJ1-5; clone size: -; V gene: TRBV18; D gene: TRBD1; CDR3 DNA: TGTGCCAGCTCCCCGGACAGGGATCAGCCCCAGCATTTT; CDR3 protein: CASSPDRDQPQHF
J gene: TRBJ1-2; clone size: -; V gene: TRBV15; D gene: -; CDR3 DNA: TGTGCCACCAGCAGAGGGACAGTTGCTAACTATGGCTACACCTTC; CDR3 protein: CATSRGTVANYGYTF
J gene: TRBJ2-1; clone size: -; V gene: TRBV19; D gene: TRBD2; CDR3 DNA: TGTGCCAGTAGTAAGACTGCCGGGACTAGTGTCAATGAGCAGTTCTTC; CDR3 protein: CASSKTAGTSVNEQFF
J gene: TRBJ1-5; clone size: -; V gene: TRBV27; D gene: -; CDR3 DNA: TGTGCCAGCAGTCCCCGGGGGGGGGCTCGAAGGAATCAGCCCCAGCATTTT; CDR3 protein: CASSPRGGARRNQPQHF
J gene: TRBJ1-1; clone size: -; V gene: TRBV7-2; D gene: -; CDR3 DNA: TGTGCCAGCAGCTTAGTCGGCGGCCGGGGGGCGAGAACTGAAGCTTTCTTT; CDR3 protein: CASSLVGGRGARTEAFF
J gene: TRBJ2-7; clone size: few; V gene: TRBV2; D gene: TRBD1; CDR3 DNA: TGTGCCAGCAGTCGAACAGGGGTCCACGAGCAGTACTTC; CDR3 protein: CASSRTGVHEQYF
J gene: TRBJ1-2; clone size: -; V gene: TRBV5-1; D gene: -; CDR3 DNA: TGCGCCAGCAGCTTTTCAGGGGAACGTGGCTACACCTTC; CDR3 protein: CASSFSGERGYTF
J gene: TRBJ1-3; clone size: once; V gene: TRBV12-5; D gene: -; CDR3 DNA: TGTGCTAGTGGGGGGGGTGGAAACACCATATATTTT; CDR3 protein: CASGGGGNTIYF
J gene: TRBJ1-2; clone size: -; V gene: TRBV28; D gene: TRBD1; CDR3 DNA: TGTGCCAGCAGTTTCGGGACAGGGGATGGCTACACCTTC; CDR3 protein: CASSFGTGDGYTF
J gene: TRBJ1-5; clone size: -; V gene: TRBV15; D gene: -; CDR3 DNA: TGTGCCACCAGCTACGACATTAGCAATCAGCCCCAGCATTTT; CDR3 protein: CATSYDISNQPQHF
J gene: TRBJ2-7; clone size: -; V gene: TRBV7-8; D gene: TRBD1; CDR3 DNA: TGTGCCAGCAGCTTAGGACAGGGTGCCTACGAGCAGTACTTC; CDR3 protein: CASSLGQGAYEQYF
J gene: TRBJ2-1; clone size: once; V gene: TRBV6-4; D gene: TRBD2; CDR3 DNA: TGTGCCAGCAGCCTCCTAGCGGGGGACCCCAATGAGCAGTTCTTC; CDR3 protein: CASSLLAGDPNEQFF
J gene: TRBJ1-5; clone size: -; V gene: TRBV11-2; D gene: -; CDR3 DNA: TGTGCCAGCAGTCAGGGGAGTCATCAGCCCCAGCATTTT; CDR3 protein: CASSQGSHQPQHF
J gene: TRBJ2-1; clone size: few; V gene: TRBV18; D gene: TRBD2; CDR3 DNA: TGTGCCAGCTCACCAACCGGGACTAGCGGGGGCCTCAATGAGCAGTTCTTC; CDR3 protein: CASSPTGTSGGLNEQFF
J gene: TRBJ1-6; clone size: few; V gene: TRBV4-1; D gene: -; CDR3 DNA: TGCGCCAGCACCCGGACAGTCAGCTCCTATAATTCACCCCTCCACTTT; CDR3 protein: CASTRTVSSYNSPLHF
J gene: TRBJ2-5; clone size: -; V gene: TRBV5-4; D gene: TRBD2; CDR3 DNA: TGTGCCAGCAGCTTCGGGACTAGCGGGGGGGCTGAGACCCAGTACTTC; CDR3 protein: CASSFGTSGGAETQYF
J gene: TRBJ1-2; clone size: few; V gene: TRBV10-3; D gene: -; CDR3 DNA: TGTGCCATCAGCGCGGACTTAAACTATGGCTACACCTTC; CDR3 protein: CAISADLNYGYTF
J gene: TRBJ2-7; clone size: once; V gene: TRBV5-6; D gene: -; CDR3 DNA: TGTGCCAGCAGCTTGGAAGGGGGTGCCTACGAGCAGTACTTC; CDR3 protein: CASSLEGGAYEQYF
J gene: TRBJ2-1; clone size: -; V gene: TRBV9; D gene: -; CDR3 DNA: TGTGCCAGCAGCGTGGGAGCTCCTGGCAATGAGCAGTTCTTC; CDR3 protein: CASSVGAPGNEQFF
J gene: TRBJ1-4; clone size: once; V gene: TRBV7-9; D gene: TRBD1; CDR3 DNA: TGTGCCAGCAGCCCAGGACAGGGGAATGAAAAACTGTTTTTT; CDR3 protein: CASSPGQGNEKLFF
J gene: TRBJ1-5; clone size: -; V gene: TRBV29-1; D gene: TRBD1; CDR3 DNA: TGCAGCGCCGCCGGGACAGGGGGCGGTCAGCCCCAGCATTTT; CDR3 protein: CSAAGTGGGQPQHF
J gene: TRBJ1-3; clone size: -; V gene: TRBV7-2; D gene: -; CDR3 DNA: TGTGCCAGCAGCTTAAACCGAGGGCTTGGAAACACCATATATTTT; CDR3 protein: CASSLNRGLGNTIYF
J gene: TRBJ2-7; clone size: -; V gene: TRBV6-5; D gene: -; CDR3 DNA: TGTGCCAGCAGTCCGGGTTTAGGGGGCTACGAGCAGTACTTC; CDR3 protein: CASSPGLGGYEQYF
J gene: TRBJ2-5; clone size: -; V gene: TRBV4-2; D gene: TRBD1; CDR3 DNA: TGTGCCAGCAGCCCACATCCGGGACAGGGAGAGACCCAGTACTTC; CDR3 protein: CASSPHPGQGETQYF
J gene: TRBJ1-1; clone size: -; V gene: TRBV7-3; D gene: -; CDR3 DNA: TGTGCCAGCAGCTTAGAGGACGGAGGACTCATGAACACTGAAGCTTTCTTT; CDR3 protein: CASSLEDGGLMNTEAFF
J gene: TRBJ1-1; clone size: -; V gene: TRBV29-1; D gene: -; CDR3 DNA: TGCAGCGTTGATCAGGGGATGAGGACTGAAGCTTTCTTT; CDR3 protein: CSVDQGMRTEAFF